This T cell receptor (beta chain) was sequenced in a study of cytomegalovirus exposure and HLA in healthy donors. V dropped 0 bases and J dropped 5 bases, with 8 bases sitting between them. This CDR3 is 13 amino acids long. Germline loops: CDR1 SGHTS, CDR2 YDEGEE. PCR amplification relied on 60 Vbeta primers (plus 13 Jbeta primers). Repertoires were generated with immunoSEQ multiplex PCR, while TCRdb's copy carries only in-frame clones and drops some. The data contain roughly 110,000 clones, roughly 80% of them singletons. This clone was found once. Its cognate antigen is unknown. Study-wide results and limits: TCR beta sequences reportedly predicted most subjects' HLA-A and HLA-B alleles accurately. Rates of TCR association differed by HLA locus in a later analysis, with DRB1 highest and HLA-C lowest.

The sample was PBMCs. This chain links TRBV5-8 with TRBJ1-2; D call uncertain. The sequence was collected from a female donor in good health and CMV-seronegative. In DNA, the CDR3 is TGTGCCAGCAGCTTGGGTCTACTATATGGCTACACCTTC. It yields the protein CASSLGLLYGYTF.